Listed here is a single T cell receptor beta chain. The data are from a study of T cell clones after liver transplantation. About the research overall: Graft-donor-reactive sequences were compared with third-party-reactive TCRbeta sequences from pre-transplant mixed lymphocyte reactions. Tolerance: complete withdrawal held at least one year, liver enzymes staying within twice normal.

Generated by immunoSEQ multiplex PCR, the TCRdb table keeps only in-frame clones and is missing some. Of 9,500 to 15,000 clones detected, just under 75% appear once; the ten largest clones hold about 32%. Per the germline V gene, CDR1 is LNHNV and CDR2 is YYDKDF (reference sequence). CDR3 length equals 13 residues. V lost 0 bases to trimming and J lost 7 bases, with 6 bases between them. V gene TRBV15 combines with J gene TRBJ2-2; D unclear. Sequenced here: CD8+ T cells from blood, sampled at the 22-month timepoint. This sequence was found in a human patient who received a liver transplant. Some T cells may arise from the graft donor. The CDR3 is CATSRDVGGELFF. CDR3 nucleotides: TGTGCCACCAGCAGAGATGTCGGCGGGGAGCTGTTTTTT.